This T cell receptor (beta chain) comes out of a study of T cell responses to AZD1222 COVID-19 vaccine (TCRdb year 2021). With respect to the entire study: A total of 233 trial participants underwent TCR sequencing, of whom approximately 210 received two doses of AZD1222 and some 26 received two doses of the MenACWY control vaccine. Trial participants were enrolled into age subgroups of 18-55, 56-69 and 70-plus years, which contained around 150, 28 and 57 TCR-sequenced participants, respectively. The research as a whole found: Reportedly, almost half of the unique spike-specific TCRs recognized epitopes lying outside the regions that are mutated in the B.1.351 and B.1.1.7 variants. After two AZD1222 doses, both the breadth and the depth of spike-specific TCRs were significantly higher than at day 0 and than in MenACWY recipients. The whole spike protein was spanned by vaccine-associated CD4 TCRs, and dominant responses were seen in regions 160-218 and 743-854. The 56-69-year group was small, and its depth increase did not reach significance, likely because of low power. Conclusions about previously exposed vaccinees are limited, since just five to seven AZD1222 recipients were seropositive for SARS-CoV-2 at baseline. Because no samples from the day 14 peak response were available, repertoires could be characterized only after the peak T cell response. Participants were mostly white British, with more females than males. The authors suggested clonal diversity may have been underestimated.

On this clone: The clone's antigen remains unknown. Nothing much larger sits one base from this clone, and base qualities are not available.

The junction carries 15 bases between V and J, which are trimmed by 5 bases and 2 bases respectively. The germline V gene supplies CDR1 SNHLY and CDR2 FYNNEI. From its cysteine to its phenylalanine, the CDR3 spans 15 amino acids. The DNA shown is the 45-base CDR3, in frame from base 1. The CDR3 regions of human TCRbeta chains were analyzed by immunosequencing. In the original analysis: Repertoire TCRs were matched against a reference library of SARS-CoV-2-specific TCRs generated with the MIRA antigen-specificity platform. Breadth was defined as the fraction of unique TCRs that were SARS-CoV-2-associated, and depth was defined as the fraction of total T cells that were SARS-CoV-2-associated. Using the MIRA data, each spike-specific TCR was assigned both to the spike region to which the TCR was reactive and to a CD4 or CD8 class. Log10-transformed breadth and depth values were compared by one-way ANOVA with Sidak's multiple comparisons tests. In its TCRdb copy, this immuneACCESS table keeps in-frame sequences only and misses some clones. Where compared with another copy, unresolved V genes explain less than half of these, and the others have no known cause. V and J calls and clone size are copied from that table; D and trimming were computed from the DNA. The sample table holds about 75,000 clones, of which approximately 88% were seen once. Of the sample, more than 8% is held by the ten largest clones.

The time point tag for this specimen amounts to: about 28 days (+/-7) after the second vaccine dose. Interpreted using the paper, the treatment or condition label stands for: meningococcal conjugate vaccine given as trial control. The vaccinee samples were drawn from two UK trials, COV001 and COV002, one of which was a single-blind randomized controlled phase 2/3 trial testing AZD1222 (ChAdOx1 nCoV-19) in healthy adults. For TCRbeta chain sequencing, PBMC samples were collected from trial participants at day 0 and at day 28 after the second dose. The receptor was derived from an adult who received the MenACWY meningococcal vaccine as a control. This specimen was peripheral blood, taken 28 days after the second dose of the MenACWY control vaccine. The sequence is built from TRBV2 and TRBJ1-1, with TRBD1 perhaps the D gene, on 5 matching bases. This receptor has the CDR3 CASSFEQGGNTEAFF. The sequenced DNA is TGTGCCAGCAGTTTCGAGCAGGGAGGCAACACTGAAGCTTTCTTT.